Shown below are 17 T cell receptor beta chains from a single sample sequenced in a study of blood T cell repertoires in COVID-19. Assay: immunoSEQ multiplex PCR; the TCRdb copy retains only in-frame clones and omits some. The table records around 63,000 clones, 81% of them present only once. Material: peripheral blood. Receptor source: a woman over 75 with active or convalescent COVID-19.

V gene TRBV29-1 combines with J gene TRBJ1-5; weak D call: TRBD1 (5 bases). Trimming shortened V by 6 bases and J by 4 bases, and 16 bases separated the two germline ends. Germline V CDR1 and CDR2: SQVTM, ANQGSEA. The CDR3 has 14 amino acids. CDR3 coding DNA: TGCAGCGTGGGGACTAATCAAGGTAATCAGCCCCAGCATTTT. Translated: CSVGTNQGNQPQHF.

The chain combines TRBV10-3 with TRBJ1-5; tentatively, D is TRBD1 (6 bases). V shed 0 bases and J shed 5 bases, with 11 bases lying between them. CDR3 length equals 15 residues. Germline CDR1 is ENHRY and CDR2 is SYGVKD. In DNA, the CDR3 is TGTGCCATCAGTGAGTCGGGGCAGGGGTATCAGCCCCAGCATTTT. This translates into CAISESGQGYQPQHF.

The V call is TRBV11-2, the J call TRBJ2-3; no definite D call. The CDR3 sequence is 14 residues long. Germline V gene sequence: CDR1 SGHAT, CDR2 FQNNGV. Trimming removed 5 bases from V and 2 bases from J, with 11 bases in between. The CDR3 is CASSNSRSTDTQYF. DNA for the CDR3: TGTGCCAGCAGCAACTCGCGATCCACAGATACGCAGTATTTT. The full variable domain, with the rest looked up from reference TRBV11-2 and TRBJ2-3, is EAGVAQSPRYKIIEKRQSVAFWCNPISGHATLYWYQQILGQGPKLLIQFQNNGVVDDSQLPKDRFSAERLKGVDSTLKIQPAKLEDSAVYLCASSNSRSTDTQYFGPGTRLTVL.

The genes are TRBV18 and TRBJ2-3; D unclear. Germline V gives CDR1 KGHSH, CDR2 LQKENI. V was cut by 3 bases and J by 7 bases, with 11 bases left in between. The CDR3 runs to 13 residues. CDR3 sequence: CASSPSALNTQYF. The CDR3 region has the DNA TGTGCCAGCTCACCGAGCGCTCTTAATACGCAGTATTTT.

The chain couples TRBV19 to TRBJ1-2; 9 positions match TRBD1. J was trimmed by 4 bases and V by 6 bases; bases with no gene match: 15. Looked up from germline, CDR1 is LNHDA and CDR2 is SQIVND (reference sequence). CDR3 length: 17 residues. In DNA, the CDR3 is TGTGCCAGTAGAAATTCGGGACAGGGTCTTTCCAGCTATGGCTACACCTTC. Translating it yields CASRNSGQGLSSYGYTF.

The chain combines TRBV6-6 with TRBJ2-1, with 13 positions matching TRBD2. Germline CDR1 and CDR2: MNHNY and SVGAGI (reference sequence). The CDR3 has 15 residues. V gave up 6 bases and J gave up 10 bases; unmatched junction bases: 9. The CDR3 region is CASSPGLAGAGEQFF. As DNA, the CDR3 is TGTGCCAGCAGCCCCGGACTAGCGGGGGCCGGGGAGCAGTTCTTC.

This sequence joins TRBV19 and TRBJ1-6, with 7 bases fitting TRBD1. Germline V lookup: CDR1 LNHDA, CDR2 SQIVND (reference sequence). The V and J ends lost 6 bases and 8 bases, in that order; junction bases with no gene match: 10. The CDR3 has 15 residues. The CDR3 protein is CASSRDSLSYSPLHF. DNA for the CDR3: TGTGCCAGTAGCCGGGACAGTTTATCATATTCACCCCTCCACTTT.

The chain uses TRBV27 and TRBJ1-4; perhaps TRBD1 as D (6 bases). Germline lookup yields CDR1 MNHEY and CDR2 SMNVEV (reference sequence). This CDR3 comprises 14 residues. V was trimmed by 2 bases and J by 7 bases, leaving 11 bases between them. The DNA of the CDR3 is TGTGCCAGCAGTTTAGAGGGGGTCGGTGAAAAACTGTTTTTT. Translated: CASSLEGVGEKLFF.

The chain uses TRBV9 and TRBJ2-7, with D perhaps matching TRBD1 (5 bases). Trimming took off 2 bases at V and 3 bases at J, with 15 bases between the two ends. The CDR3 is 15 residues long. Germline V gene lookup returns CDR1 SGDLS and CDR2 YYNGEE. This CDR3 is CASSVADGALYEQYF. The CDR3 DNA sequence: TGTGCCAGCAGCGTCGCCGATGGGGCTCTCTACGAGCAGTACTTC.

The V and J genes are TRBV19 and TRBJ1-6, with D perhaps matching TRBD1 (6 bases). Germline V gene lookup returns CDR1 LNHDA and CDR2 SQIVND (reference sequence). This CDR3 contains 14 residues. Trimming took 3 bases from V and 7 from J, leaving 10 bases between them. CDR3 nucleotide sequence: TGTGCCAGTAGTATTTTTGGGGGCAATTCACCCCTCCACTTT. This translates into CASSIFGGNSPLHF.

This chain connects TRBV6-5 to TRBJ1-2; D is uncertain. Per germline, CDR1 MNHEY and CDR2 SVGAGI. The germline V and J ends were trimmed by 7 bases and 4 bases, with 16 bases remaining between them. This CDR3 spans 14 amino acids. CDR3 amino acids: CASTPGGSFYGYTF. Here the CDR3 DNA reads TGTGCCAGCACCCCCGGCGGCTCCTTCTATGGCTACACCTTC.

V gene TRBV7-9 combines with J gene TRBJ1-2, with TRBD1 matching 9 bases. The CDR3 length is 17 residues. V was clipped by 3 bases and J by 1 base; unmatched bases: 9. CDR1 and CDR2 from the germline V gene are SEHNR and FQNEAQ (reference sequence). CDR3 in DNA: TGTGCCAGCAGCTTCGGGACAGGGTATAGGAGTAACTATGGCTACACCTTC. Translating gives CASSFGTGYRSNYGYTF.

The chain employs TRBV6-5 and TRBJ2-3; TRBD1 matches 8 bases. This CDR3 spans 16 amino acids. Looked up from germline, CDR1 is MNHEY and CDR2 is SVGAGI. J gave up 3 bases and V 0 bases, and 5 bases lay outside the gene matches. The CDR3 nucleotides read TGTGCCAGCAGTTACTCATACAGGGGGAGGACAGATACGCAGTATTTT. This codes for CASSYSYRGRTDTQYF.

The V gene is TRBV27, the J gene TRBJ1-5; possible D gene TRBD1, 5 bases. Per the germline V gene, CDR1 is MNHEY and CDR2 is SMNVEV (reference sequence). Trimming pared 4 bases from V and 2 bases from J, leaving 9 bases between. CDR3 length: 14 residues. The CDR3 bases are TGTGCCAGCAGTTGGGGAGGGGGCAATCAGCCCCAGCATTTT. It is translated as CASSWGGGNQPQHF.

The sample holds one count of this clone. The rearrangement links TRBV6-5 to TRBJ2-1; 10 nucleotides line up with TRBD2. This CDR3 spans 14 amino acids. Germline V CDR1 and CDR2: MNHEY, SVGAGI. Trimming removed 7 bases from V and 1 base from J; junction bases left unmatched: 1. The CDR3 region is CASKGLASYNEQFF. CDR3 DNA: TGTGCCAGCAAGGGACTAGCGTCCTACAATGAGCAGTTCTTC.

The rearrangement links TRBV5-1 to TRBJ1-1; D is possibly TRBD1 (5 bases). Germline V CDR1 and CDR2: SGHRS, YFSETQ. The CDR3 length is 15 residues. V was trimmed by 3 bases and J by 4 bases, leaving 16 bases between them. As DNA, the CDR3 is TGCGCCAGCAGCTCAGCGGGGGATAGTGGCACTGAAGCTTTCTTT. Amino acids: CASSSAGDSGTEAFF.

CDR3 loop: CASTPGGALETQYF. The DNA for the CDR3 is TGTGCCAGTACCCCGGGGGGGGCGTTGGAGACCCAGTACTTC. The gene calls are TRBV19 and TRBJ2-5, with TRBD2 matching 8 bases. With V trimmed by 7 bases and J by 5 bases, 9 bases remained unmatched. The CDR3 has 14 amino acids. Germline CDR1 is LNHDA and CDR2 is SQIVND (reference sequence).